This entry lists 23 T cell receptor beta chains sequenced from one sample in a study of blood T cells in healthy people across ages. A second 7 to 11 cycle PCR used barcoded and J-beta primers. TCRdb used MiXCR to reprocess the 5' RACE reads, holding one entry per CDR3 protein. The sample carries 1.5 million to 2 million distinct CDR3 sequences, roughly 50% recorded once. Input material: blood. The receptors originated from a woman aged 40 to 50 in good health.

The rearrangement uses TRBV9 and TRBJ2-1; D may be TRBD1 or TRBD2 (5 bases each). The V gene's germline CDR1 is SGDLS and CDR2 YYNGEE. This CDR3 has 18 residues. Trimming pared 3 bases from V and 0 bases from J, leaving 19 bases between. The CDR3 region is CASSAKMGDPSSYNEQFF. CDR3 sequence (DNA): TGTGCCAGCAGCGCAAAAATGGGGGACCCGAGCTCCTACAATGAGCAGTTCTTC.

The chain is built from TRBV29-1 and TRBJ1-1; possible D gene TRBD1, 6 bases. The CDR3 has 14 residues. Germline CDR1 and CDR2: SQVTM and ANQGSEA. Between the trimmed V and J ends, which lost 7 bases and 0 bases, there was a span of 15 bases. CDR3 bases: TGCAGCGCCGGACAGAGCGTCATGAACACTGAAGCTTTCTTT. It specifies CSAGQSVMNTEAFF.

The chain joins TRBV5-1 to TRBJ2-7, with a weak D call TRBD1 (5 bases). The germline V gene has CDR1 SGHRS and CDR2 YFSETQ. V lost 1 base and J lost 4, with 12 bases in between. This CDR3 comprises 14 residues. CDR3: CASSLLYTGYEQYF. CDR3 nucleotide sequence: TGCGCCAGCAGCTTGCTGTACACAGGATACGAGCAGTACTTC.

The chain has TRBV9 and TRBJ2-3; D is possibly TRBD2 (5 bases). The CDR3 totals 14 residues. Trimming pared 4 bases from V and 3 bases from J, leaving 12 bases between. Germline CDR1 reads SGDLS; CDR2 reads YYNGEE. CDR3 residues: CASSSLAPTDTQYF. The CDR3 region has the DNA TGTGCCAGCAGCAGTCTAGCTCCTACAGATACGCAGTATTTT.

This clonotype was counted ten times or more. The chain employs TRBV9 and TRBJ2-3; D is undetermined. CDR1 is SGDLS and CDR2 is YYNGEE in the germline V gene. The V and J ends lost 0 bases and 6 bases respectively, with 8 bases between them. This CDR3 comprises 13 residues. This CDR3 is CASSVGQKDTQYF. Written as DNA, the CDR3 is TGTGCCAGCAGCGTAGGCCAAAAGGATACGCAGTATTTT. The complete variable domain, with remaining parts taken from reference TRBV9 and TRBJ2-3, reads DSGVTQTPKHLITATGQRVTLRCSPRSGDLSVYWYQQSLDQGLQFLIQYYNGEERAKGNILERFSAQQFPDLHSELNLSSLELGDSALYFCASSVGQKDTQYFGPGTRLTVL.

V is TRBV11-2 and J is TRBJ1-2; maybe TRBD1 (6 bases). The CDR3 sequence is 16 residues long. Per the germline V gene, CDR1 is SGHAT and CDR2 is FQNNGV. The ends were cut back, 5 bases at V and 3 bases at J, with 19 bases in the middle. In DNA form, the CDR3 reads TGTGCCAGCAGCATCCACCTTGGGGGGGCCTACTATGGCTACACCTTC. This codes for CASSIHLGGAYYGYTF.

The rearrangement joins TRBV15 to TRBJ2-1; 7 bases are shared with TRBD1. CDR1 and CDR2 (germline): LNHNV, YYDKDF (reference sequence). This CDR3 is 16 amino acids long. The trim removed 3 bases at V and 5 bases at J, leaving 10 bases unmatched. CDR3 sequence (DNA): TGTGCCACCAGCAGTCCCGACAGGGTGAACCACAATGAGCAGTTCTTC. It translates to CATSSPDRVNHNEQFF.

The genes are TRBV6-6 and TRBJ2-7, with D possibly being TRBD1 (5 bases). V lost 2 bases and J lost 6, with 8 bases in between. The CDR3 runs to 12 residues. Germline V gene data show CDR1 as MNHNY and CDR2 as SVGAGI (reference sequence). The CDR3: CASSYDRGEQYF. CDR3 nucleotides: TGTGCCAGCAGTTACGACAGAGGCGAGCAGTACTTC.

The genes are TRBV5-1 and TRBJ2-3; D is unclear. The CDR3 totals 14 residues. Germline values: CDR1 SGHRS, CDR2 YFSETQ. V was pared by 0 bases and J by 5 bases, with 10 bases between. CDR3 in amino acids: CASSLVSERDTQYF. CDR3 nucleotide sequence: TGCGCCAGCAGCTTGGTGTCCGAACGAGATACGCAGTATTTT. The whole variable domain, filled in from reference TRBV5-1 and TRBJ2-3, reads KAGVTQTPRYLIKTRGQQVTLSCSPISGHRSVSWYQQTPGQGLQFLFEYFSETQRNKGNFPGRFSGRQFSNSRSEMNVSTLELGDSALYLCASSLVSERDTQYFGPGTRLTVL.

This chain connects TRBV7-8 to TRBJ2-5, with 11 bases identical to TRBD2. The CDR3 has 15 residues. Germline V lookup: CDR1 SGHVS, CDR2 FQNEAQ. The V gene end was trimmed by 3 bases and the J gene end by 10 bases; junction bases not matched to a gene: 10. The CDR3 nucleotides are TGTGCCAGCAGCTTCGTAGCGGGGGGGCTCGGGGACCAGTACTTC. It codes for CASSFVAGGLGDQYF. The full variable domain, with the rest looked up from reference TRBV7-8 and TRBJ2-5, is GAGVSQSPRYKVAKRGQDVALRCDPISGHVSLFWYQQALGQGPEFLTYFQNEAQLDKSGLPSDRFFAERPEGSVSTLKIQRTQQEDSAVYLCASSFVAGGLGDQYFGPGTRLLVL.

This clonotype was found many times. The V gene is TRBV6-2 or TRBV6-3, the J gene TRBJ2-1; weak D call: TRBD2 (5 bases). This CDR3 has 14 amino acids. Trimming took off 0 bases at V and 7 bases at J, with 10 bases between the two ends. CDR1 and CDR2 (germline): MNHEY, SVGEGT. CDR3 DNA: TGTGCCAGCAGTTACTCGGGCGGAGGAAATGAGCAGTTCTTC. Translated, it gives CASSYSGGGNEQFF.

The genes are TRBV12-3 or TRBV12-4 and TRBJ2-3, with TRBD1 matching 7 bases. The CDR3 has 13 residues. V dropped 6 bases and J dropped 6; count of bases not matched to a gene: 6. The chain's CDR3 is CASSEQGKDTQYF. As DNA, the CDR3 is TGTGCCAGCAGCGAACAGGGGAAGGATACGCAGTATTTT.

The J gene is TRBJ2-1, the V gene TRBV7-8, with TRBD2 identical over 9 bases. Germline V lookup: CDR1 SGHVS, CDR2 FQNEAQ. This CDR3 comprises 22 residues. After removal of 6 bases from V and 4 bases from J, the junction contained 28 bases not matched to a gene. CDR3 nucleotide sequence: TGTGCCAGCAGTACCGAACCACGAGCGGGGGGCGCCCTGATCACCCCTTACAATGAGCAGTTCTTC. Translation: CASSTEPRAGGALITPYNEQFF.

Here the CDR3 DNA reads TGTGCCAGCAGCGGGACAGGGCCCTTCTACGAGCAGTACTTC. Translating it yields CASSGTGPFYEQYF. The chain combines TRBV2 with TRBJ2-7; TRBD1 aligns across 9 bases. Germline V lookup: CDR1 SNHLY, CDR2 FYNNEI. Trimming at V came to 6 bases and at J to 3 bases, leaving 6 bases not matched to a gene. CDR3 length: 14 amino acids. Filled out from reference TRBV2 and TRBJ2-7, the complete variable domain reads EPEVTQTPSHQVTQMGQEVILRCVPISNHLYFYWYRQILGQKVEFLVSFYNNEISEKSEIFDDQFSVERPDGSNFTLKIRSTKLEDSAMYFCASSGTGPFYEQYFGPGTRLTVT.

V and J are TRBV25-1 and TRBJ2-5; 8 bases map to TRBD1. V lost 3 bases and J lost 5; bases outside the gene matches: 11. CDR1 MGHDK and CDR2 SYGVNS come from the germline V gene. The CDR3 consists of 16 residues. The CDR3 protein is CASSDIGRGRGETQYF. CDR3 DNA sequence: TGTGCCAGCAGTGACATAGGCAGGGGGCGCGGGGAGACCCAGTACTTC.

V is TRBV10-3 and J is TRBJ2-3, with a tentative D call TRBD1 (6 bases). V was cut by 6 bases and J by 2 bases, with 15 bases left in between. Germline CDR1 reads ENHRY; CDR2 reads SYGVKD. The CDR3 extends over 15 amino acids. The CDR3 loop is CAIRDSIANTDTQYF. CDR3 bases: TGTGCCATCAGGGACAGTATCGCTAACACAGATACGCAGTATTTT.

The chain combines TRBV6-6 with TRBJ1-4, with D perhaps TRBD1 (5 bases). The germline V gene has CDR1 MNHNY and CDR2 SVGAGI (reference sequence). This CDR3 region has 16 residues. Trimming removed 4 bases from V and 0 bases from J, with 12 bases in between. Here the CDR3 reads CASSSLTVTTNEKLFF. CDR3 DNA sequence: TGTGCCAGCAGTTCCTTGACAGTCACAACTAATGAAAAACTGTTTTTT.

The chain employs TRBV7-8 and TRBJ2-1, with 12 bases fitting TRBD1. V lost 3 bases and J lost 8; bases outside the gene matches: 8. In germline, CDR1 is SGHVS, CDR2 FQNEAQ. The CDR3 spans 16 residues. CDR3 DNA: TGTGCCAGCAGCTTTAAACCGGGACAGGGGGCATATGAGCAGTTCTTC. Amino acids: CASSFKPGQGAYEQFF.

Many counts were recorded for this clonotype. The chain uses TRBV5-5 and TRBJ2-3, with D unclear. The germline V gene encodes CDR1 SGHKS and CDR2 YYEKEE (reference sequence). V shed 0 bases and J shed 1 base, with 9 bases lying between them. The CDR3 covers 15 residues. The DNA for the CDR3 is TGTGCCAGCAGCTTGGATACCTGGGGCACAGATACGCAGTATTTT. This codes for CASSLDTWGTDTQYF.

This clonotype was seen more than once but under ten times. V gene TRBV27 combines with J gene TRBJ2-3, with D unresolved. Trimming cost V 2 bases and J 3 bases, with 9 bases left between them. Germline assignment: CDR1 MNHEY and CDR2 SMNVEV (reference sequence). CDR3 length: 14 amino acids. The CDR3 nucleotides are TGTGCCAGCAGTTTAGCAGACCCTACAGATACGCAGTATTTT. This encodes CASSLADPTDTQYF.

In DNA form, the CDR3 reads TGTGCCAGCAGCCGCAGAGAGACTAGCGGGCATGAGCAGTTCTTC. The encoded protein is CASSRRETSGHEQFF. The chain joins TRBV2 to TRBJ2-1; TRBD2 matches 10 bases. With V trimmed by 6 bases and J by 8 bases, 10 bases remained unmatched. The length of the CDR3 is 15 residues. CDR1 and CDR2 from the germline V gene are SNHLY and FYNNEI. Drawing the rest from reference TRBV2 and TRBJ2-1, the complete variable domain is EPEVTQTPSHQVTQMGQEVILRCVPISNHLYFYWYRQILGQKVEFLVSFYNNEISEKSEIFDDQFSVERPDGSNFTLKIRSTKLEDSAMYFCASSRRETSGHEQFFGPGTRLTVL.

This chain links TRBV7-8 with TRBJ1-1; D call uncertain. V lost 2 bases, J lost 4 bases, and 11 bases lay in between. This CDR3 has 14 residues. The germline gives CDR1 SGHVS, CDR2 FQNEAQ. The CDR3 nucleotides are TGTGCCAGCAGCTTATTCAGTTCGGGCACTGAAGCTTTCTTT. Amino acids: CASSLFSSGTEAFF.

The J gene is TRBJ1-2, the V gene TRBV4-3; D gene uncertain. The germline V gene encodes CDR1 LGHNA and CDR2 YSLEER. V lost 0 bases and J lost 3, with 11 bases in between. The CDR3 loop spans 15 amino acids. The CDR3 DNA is TGCGCCAGCAGCCAAGAAATTCGGGATCACTATGGCTACACCTTC. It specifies CASSQEIRDHYGYTF.